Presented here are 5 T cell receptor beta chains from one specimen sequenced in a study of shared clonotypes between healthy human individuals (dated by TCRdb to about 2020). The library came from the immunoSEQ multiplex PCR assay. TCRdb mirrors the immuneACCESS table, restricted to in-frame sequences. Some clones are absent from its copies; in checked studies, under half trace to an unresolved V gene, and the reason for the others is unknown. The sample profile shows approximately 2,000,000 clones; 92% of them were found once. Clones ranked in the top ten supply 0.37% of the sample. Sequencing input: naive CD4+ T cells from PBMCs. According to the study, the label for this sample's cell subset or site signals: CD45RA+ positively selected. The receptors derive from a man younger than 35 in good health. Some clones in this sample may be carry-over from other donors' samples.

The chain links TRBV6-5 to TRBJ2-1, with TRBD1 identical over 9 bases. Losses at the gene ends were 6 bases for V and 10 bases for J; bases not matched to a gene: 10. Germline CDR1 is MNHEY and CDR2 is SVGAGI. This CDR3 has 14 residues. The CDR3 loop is CASSSGTGTREQFF. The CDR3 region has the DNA TGTGCCAGCAGCTCCGGGACAGGGACCAGGGAGCAGTTCTTC.

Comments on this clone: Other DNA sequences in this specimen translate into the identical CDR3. CDR3 coding DNA: TGCAGCGCGGGGGATAGCAATCAGCCCCAGCATTTT. Amino acid sequence: CSAGDSNQPQHF. The chain is built from TRBV29-1 and TRBJ1-5; D may be TRBD1 (5 bases). This CDR3 has 12 amino acids. Germline V CDR1 and CDR2: SQVTM, ANQGSEA. Deletions cut 7 bases from V and 0 bases from J, with 7 bases between.

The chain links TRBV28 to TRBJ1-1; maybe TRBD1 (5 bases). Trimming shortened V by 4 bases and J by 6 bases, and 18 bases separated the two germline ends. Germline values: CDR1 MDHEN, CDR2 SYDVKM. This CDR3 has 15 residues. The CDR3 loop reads CASSSTGRGNAEAFF. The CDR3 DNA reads TGTGCCAGCAGTTCCACCGGGAGGGGAAACGCTGAAGCTTTCTTT. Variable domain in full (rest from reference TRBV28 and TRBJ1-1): DVKVTQSSRYLVKRTGEKVFLECVQDMDHENMFWYRQDPGLGLRLIYFSYDVKMKEKGDIPEGYSVSREKKERFSLILESASTNQTSMYLCASSSTGRGNAEAFFGQGTRLTVV.

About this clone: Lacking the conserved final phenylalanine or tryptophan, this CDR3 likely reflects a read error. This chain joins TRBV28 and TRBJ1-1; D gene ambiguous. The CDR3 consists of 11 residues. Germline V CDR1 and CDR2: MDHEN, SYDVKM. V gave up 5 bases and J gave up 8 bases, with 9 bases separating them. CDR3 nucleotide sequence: TGTGCCAGCAGTACTCGACGCGAAGCTTTCCTT. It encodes CASSTRREAFL.

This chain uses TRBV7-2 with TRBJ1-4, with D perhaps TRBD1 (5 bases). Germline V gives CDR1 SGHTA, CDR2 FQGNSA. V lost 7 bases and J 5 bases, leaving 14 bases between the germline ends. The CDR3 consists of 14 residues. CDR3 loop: CASTLTGQNEKLFF. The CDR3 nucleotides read TGTGCCAGCACCCTTACGGGGCAGAATGAAAAACTGTTTTTT.